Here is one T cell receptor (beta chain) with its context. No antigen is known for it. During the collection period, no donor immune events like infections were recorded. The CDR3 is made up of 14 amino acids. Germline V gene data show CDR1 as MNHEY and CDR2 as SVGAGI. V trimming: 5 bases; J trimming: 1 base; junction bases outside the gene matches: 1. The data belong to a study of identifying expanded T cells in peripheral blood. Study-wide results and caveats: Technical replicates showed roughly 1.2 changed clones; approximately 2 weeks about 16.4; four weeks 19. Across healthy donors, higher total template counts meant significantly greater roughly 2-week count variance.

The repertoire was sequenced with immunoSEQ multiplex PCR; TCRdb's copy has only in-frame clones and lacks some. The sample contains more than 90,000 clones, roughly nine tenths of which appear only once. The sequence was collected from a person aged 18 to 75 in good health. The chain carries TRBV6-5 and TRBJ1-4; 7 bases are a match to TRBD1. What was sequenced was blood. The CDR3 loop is CASSNRGTNEKLFF. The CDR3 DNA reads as TGTGCCAGCAGTAACAGGGGAACTAATGAAAAACTGTTTTTT.